This T cell receptor beta chain was documented in a study of blood T cell repertoires in COVID-19. Study details: Samples came from the United States, Italy and Spain, spanning acute and convalescent COVID-19. PBMCs, B-cell-depleted T cells, or T cells were the source of the cDNA or gDNA that made up the material.

Authors' methods: The assay estimated nucleated cells by amplifying reference gene primers. This table comes from immunoSEQ multiplex PCR, and its TCRdb copy is limited to in-frame clones, with some not included. V, J and clone size were drawn from that table, and D and trimming were deduced from the DNA. Of 75,000 to 100,000 clones in the sample, approximately 87% were seen once. Germline V gene sequence: CDR1 LGHDT, CDR2 YNNKEL (reference sequence). CDR3 length: 11 residues. Trimming cost V 5 bases and J 9 bases, with 10 bases left between them. This clonotype was sampled from a human donor in a cohort sampled during active COVID-19. Sequencing was performed on peripheral blood. The chain is built from TRBV3-1 (or the pseudogene TRBV3-2) and TRBJ2-5, with D possibly matching TRBD2 (7 bases). The CDR3 loop reads CASSGGGAQYF. In nucleotides, the CDR3 is TGTGCCAGCAGCGGAGGGGGGGCCCAGTACTTC.